The next 22 T cell receptor beta chains were all read from a single sample in a study of T-cell reconstitution after alpha-beta-depleted transplantation in children. Unique molecular identifiers featured in how the TCRbeta library was prepared. One entry per CDR3 protein results from TCRdb running MiXCR on the PCR reads. The data hold about 600,000 distinct CDR3 sequences, with under 12% observed a single time. The sequences come from PBMCs from the stem cell graft donor, collected from the stem cell graft. These receptors were obtained from a human donor who donated a stem cell graft to a child with acute myeloid leukemia.

Comment on this clonotype: A read error may account for a junction end that differs from germline. This rearrangement joins TRBV9 to TRBJ2-5; the match to TRBD2 covers 7 bases. This CDR3 comprises 12 residues. CDR1 is SGDLS and CDR2 is YYNGEE in the germline V gene. The chain's CDR3 is CAGSVGGETQYF. The CDR3, as DNA: TGTGCCGGCAGCGTGGGGGGGGAGACCCAGTACTTC.

The V gene is TRBV18, the J gene TRBJ2-7; 8 nucleotides match TRBD1. The CDR3 has 15 residues. The V gene end was trimmed by 0 bases and the J gene end by 0 bases; junction bases not matched to a gene: 1. The germline gives CDR1 KGHSH, CDR2 LQKENI. The chain's CDR3 is CASSPPDRASYEQYF. CDR3 coding DNA: TGTGCCAGCTCACCACCGGACAGGGCCTCCTACGAGCAGTACTTC.

This clonotype showed up many times. The chain uses TRBV7-9 and TRBJ2-7; D is unclear. V was cut by 1 base and J by 9 bases, with 10 bases left in between. The germline gives CDR1 SEHNR, CDR2 FQNEAQ (reference sequence). CDR3 length equals 12 residues. The CDR3 coding sequence is TGTGCCAGCAGCTTAGAATTAGTCGGGCAGTACTTC. This codes for CASSLELVGQYF.

At least ten counts were recorded for this clonotype. V and J are TRBV20-1 and TRBJ1-1, with D uncertain. The CDR3 has 14 amino acids. With 0 bases removed from V and 5 bases from J, the gap between germline ends came to 13 bases. The V gene's germline CDR1 is DFQATT and CDR2 SNEGSKA (reference sequence). The CDR3 sequence: CSARDRGSWTEAFF. The CDR3 bases are TGCAGTGCTAGAGATAGAGGGTCGTGGACTGAAGCTTTCTTT.

The chain carries TRBV7-9 and TRBJ2-3; D uncertain. Trimming stripped 2 bases from V and 6 bases from J, with 12 bases between. CDR1 is SEHNR, CDR2 FQNEAQ, per germline (reference sequence). CDR3 size: 14 residues. The CDR3 protein is CASSLSHVGDTQYF. DNA for the CDR3: TGTGCCAGCAGCTTAAGTCACGTGGGGGATACGCAGTATTTT.

This chain links TRBV29-1 with TRBJ2-3, with TRBD2 matching over 7 bases. The V segment lost 6 bases and the J segment 4 bases; nucleotides outside the gene matches: 7. CDR1 and CDR2 from the germline V gene are SQVTM and ANQGSEA. The CDR3 runs 13 residues. The CDR3 region is CSVTGTISDTQYF. The CDR3 region has the DNA TGCAGCGTGACCGGGACTATATCAGATACGCAGTATTTT.

This chain connects TRBV21-1 to TRBJ2-7; the table's D call, TRBD1, has no DNA check behind it. TRBV21-1 is flagged as a pseudogene. The CDR3 extends over 15 amino acids. The CDR3 here is CASSNPNRVRYEQYF. For the CDR3, the DNA is TGTGCCAGCAGCAATCCAAACAGGGTTCGCTACGAGCAGTACTTC.

This clonotype was picked up a small number of times. The chain couples TRBV2 to TRBJ2-7; 11 bases fit TRBD2. CDR1 SNHLY and CDR2 FYNNEI come from the germline V gene. Trimming cost V 4 bases and J 7 bases; bases outside gene matches: 12. The CDR3 loop spans 16 amino acids. CDR3: CASSVTSGIVLGEQYF. The CDR3 DNA reads as TGTGCCAGCAGTGTGACTAGCGGGATTGTACTGGGGGAGCAGTACTTC.

The chain couples TRBV7-9 to TRBJ2-7; D unclear. The CDR3 runs 15 residues. V gave up 5 bases and J gave up 2 bases, with 16 bases separating them. Germline V lookup: CDR1 SEHNR, CDR2 FQNEAQ (reference sequence). CDR3 region: CASSPRPELAYEQYF. The CDR3 DNA is TGTGCCAGCAGCCCTAGGCCGGAGTTAGCCTACGAGCAGTACTTC.

A few counts support this clonotype. The chain combines TRBV7-9 with TRBJ1-4, with D perhaps TRBD1 (6 bases). Trimming took 5 bases from V and 0 from J, leaving 13 bases between them. The CDR3 length is 16 residues. Germline V lookup: CDR1 SEHNR, CDR2 FQNEAQ (reference sequence). The chain's CDR3 is CASSARTEATNEKLFF. The DNA for the CDR3 is TGTGCCAGCAGCGCAAGGACAGAAGCAACTAATGAAAAACTGTTTTTT.

This clonotype was counted at least ten times. V usage is TRBV4-3 and J usage is TRBJ2-5; D remains unclear. Germline V CDR1 and CDR2: LGHNA, YSLEER. Trimming left V 6 bases short and J 1 base short, with 12 bases between. This CDR3 region has 14 residues. The CDR3 nucleotides read TGCGCCAGCAGACAACAAAATCTCCAAGAGACCCAGTACTTC. Its translation: CASRQQNLQETQYF.

This clonotype turned up a few times. The rearrangement uses TRBV29-1 and TRBJ2-5; 10 bases match TRBD2. Germline V gene data show CDR1 as SQVTM and CDR2 as ANQGSEA. The CDR3 totals 14 residues. Trimming took 4 bases from V and 4 from J; bases not matched to a gene: 6. For the CDR3, the DNA is TGCAGCGTTGTCTCTAGCGGGAGAGGAGAGACCCAGTACTTC. Protein sequence: CSVVSSGRGETQYF.

Only a few counts were recorded for this clonotype. Here the CDR3 DNA reads TGTGCCACCAGTGATTCGGACAGCCTAAAGGGCGAGCAGTTCTTC. Translated, it gives CATSDSDSLKGEQFF. This chain joins TRBV24-1 and TRBJ2-1; D perhaps matches TRBD1 (6 bases). Deletions cut 2 bases from V and 10 bases from J, with 17 bases between. This CDR3 is 15 amino acids long. Germline CDR1 is KGHDR and CDR2 is SFDVKD.

This clonotype showed up many times. The rearrangement uses TRBV4-2 and TRBJ1-5; no reliable D call. The CDR3 is made up of 16 amino acids. CDR1 and CDR2 (germline): LGHNA, YNFKEQ. Trimming left V 1 base short and J 3 bases short, with 13 bases between. The CDR3 reads CASSQGAGGHNQPQHF. The CDR3, as DNA: TGTGCCAGCAGCCAAGGGGCGGGAGGTCACAATCAGCCCCAGCATTTT.

J is TRBJ2-3 and V is TRBV5-6; D not resolved. CDR3 length equals 14 residues. V lost 4 bases, J lost 4 bases, and 13 bases lay in between. Germline loops: CDR1 SGHDT, CDR2 YYEEEE. CDR3 coding DNA: TGTGCCAGCAGCGCTGACTTAAGCGCAGATACGCAGTATTTT. Amino acid sequence: CASSADLSADTQYF.

In this sample, this clonotype turned up a few times. The rearrangement joins TRBV10-2 to TRBJ2-7; D possibly matches TRBD1 or TRBD2 (5 bases each). Germline CDR1 reads WSHSY; CDR2 reads SAAADI. V lost 4 bases and J lost 2, with 27 bases in between. The CDR3 length is 19 residues. CDR3 region: CASSGSGAKGSAKTYEQYF. The CDR3 nucleotides read TGCGCCAGCAGTGGATCCGGGGCTAAAGGGTCTGCGAAGACCTACGAGCAGTACTTC.

This clonotype appeared a few times. V gene TRBV6-1 combines with J gene TRBJ1-2; D remains unclear. This CDR3 is 15 amino acids long. Germline V lookup: CDR1 MNHNS, CDR2 SASEGT. Trimming removed 8 bases from V and 3 bases from J, with 19 bases in between. In nucleotides, the CDR3 is TGTGCCAGCGCGTCCCCCGGGTCAGGTCACTATGGCTACACCTTC. As protein: CASASPGSGHYGYTF.

The sample holds a few counts of this clonotype. The V and J genes are TRBV6-5 and TRBJ2-5; D ambiguous. V lost 5 bases, J lost 5 bases, and 9 bases lay in between. The germline CDR1 and CDR2 sequences are MNHEY and SVGAGI. The CDR3 contains 12 residues. The CDR3 spells CASSRASETQYF. The CDR3 nucleotides read TGTGCCAGCAGTCGGGCCTCGGAGACCCAGTACTTC.

This clonotype was seen at least ten times. The chain has TRBV21-1 and TRBJ2-1; TRBD1 is the table's D call, not checked against the DNA. TRBV21-1 represents a pseudogene. The CDR3 loop spans 17 amino acids. The CDR3 loop reads CASSKRPPGDNYNEQFF. The CDR3 DNA is TGTGCCAGCAGCAAGCGACCCCCGGGTGATAACTACAATGAGCAGTTCTTC.

V gene TRBV20-1 combines with J gene TRBJ2-1; D may be TRBD2 (5 bases). This CDR3 region has 15 residues. Per germline, CDR1 DFQATT and CDR2 SNEGSKA (reference sequence). V lost 6 bases, J lost 6 bases, and 21 bases lay in between. In nucleotides, the CDR3 is TGCAGTGCCGCCCTGAGAGCGGAGCGCCTCAATGAGCAGTTCTTC. It encodes CSAALRAERLNEQFF.

This chain links TRBV7-2 with TRBJ2-1; 12 bases line up with TRBD2. The germline V gene encodes CDR1 SGHTA and CDR2 FQGNSA. The trim removed 1 base at V and 9 bases at J, leaving 7 bases unmatched. The CDR3 covers 16 residues. The CDR3: CASSLETSGRMSEQFF. CDR3 DNA: TGTGCCAGCAGCTTAGAAACTAGCGGGAGGATGAGTGAGCAGTTCTTC.

With regard to this clonotype: Germline and junction disagree at one end, which may indicate a read error. The chain has TRBV9 and TRBJ2-7; D is perhaps TRBD1 or TRBD2 (5 bases each). The CDR3 runs 11 residues. Germline CDR1 is SGDLS and CDR2 is YYNGEE. CDR3: CASSVPGPLGF. The CDR3 nucleotides are TGTGCCAGCAGCGTCCCGGGGCCACTGGGCTTC.